This TCR beta chain derives from a study of spatial heterogeneity in lung cancer. Study-level background: Alpha-chain sequences were detected in numbers that were consistently lower than beta-chain sequences.

Time point given: sample taken at primary tumor resection. Without sorting, whole RNA was sequenced from tumor, nontumor lung or frozen PBMC. Donors were under 90 untreated early-stage non-small cell lung cancer patients. Germline V lookup: CDR1 SGHVS, CDR2 FQNEAQ. This CDR3 spans 14 amino acids. V was shortened by 1 base and J by 3 bases, with 10 bases between the two germline ends. TCRdb re-analysed the 5' RACE reads in MiXCR, keeping a single row per CDR3 protein. The sample consists of some 40,000 distinct CDR3 sequences, 4% to 6% of them appearing once. This clonotype occurred many times. The chain has TRBV7-8 and TRBJ2-7; D is perhaps TRBD1 (6 bases). This receptor was obtained from a female donor with early-stage non-small cell lung cancer. Sequenced here: PBMCs, sampled at surgery. The CDR3 nucleotides are TGTGCCAGCAGCTTAGGGACAGCGAACTACGAGCAGTACTTC. It is translated as CASSLGTANYEQYF.